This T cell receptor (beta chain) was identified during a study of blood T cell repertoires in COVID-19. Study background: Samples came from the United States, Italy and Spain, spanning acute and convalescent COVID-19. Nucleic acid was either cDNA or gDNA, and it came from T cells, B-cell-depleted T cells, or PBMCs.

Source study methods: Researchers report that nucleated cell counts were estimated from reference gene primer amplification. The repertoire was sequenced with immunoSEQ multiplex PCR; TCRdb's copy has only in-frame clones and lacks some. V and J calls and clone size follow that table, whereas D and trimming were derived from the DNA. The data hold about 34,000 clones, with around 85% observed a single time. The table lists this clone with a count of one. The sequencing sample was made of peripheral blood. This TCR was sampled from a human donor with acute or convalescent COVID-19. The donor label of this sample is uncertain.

The CDR3 sequence: CASSQVPSSYNEQFF. The CDR3 DNA follows: TGCGCCAGCAGCCAAGTTCCGAGCTCCTACAATGAGCAGTTCTTC. The chain recombines TRBV4-1 with TRBJ2-1; D is unresolved. Germline loops: CDR1 MGHRA, CDR2 YSYEKL. This CDR3 has 15 residues. V was pared by 1 base and J by 0 bases, with 7 bases between.